Sequencing of this TCR beta chain was carried out in a study of T cell responses to AZD1222 COVID-19 vaccine. Whole-study findings and limits: The study sampled repertoires only after the peak T cell response. Spike-wide coverage was observed for vaccine-associated CD4 TCRs, with dominant responses at 160-218 and 743-854.

This table comes from immunoSEQ multiplex PCR, and its TCRdb copy is limited to in-frame clones, with some not included. The data hold around 78,000 clones, with roughly 86% observed a single time. Turning to this clone: Its antigen remains unknown.

The CDR3 has 12 residues. V was trimmed by 4 bases and J by 2 bases, leaving 8 bases between them. Germline V CDR1 and CDR2: SQVTM, ANQGSEA. This TCR was sampled from an adult in good health. The V and J genes are TRBV29-1 and TRBJ1-2, with D perhaps matching TRBD1 (5 bases). The input for sequencing was peripheral blood, taken on day 0 of MenACWY control vaccination. Here the CDR3 reads CSVGGVNYGYTF. In DNA, the CDR3 is TGCAGCGTTGGGGGGGTAAACTATGGCTACACCTTC.